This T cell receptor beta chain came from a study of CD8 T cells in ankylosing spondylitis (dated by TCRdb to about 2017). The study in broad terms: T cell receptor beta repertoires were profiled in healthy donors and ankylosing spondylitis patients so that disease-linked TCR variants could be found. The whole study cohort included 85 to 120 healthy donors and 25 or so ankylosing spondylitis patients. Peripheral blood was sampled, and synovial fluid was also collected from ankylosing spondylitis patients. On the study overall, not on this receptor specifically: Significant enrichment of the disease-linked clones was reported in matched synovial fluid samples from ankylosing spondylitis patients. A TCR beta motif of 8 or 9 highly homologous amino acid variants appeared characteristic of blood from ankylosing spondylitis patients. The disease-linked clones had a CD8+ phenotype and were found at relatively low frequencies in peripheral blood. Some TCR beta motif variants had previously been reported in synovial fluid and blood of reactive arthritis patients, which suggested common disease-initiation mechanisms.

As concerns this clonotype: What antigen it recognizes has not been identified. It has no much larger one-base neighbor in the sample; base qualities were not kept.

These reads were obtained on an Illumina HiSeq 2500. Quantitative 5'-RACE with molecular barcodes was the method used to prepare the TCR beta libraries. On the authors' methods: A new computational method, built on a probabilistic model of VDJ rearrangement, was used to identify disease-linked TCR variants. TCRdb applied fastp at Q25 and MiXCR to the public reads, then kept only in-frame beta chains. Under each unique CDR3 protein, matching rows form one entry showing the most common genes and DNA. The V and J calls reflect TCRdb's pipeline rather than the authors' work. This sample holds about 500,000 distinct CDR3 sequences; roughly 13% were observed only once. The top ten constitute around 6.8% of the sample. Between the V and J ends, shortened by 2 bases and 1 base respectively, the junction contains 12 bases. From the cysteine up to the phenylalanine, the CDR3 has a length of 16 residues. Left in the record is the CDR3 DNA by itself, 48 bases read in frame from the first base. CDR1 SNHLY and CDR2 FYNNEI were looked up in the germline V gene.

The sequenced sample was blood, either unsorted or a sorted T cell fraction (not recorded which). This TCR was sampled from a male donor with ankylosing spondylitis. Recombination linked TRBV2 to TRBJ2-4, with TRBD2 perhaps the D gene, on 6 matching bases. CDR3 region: CASSEWTGGAKNIQYF. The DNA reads TGTGCCAGCAGTGAATGGACCGGAGGGGCCAAAAACATTCAGTACTTC.